A selection of T cell receptor beta chains follows, all from one sample in a study of T cell responses to AZD1222 COVID-19 vaccine. TCRdb's copy holds only in-frame clones and misses some; the assay was immunoSEQ multiplex PCR. There are under 200,000 clones in the sample; about 90% occur only once, and about 4.5% lies in the top ten. The sample here was peripheral blood, taken on day 0 of MenACWY control vaccination. The receptors derive from an adult in good health. Each CDR3 is given with its conserved first and last residue. A D gene is named only where the DNA matches it firmly. Clone sizes are given selectively: once, few, many, or a class where the clone is expanded.

V gene,clone size,D gene,J gene,CDR3 protein,CDR3 DNA
TRBV27,NA,NA,TRBJ1-1,CASSPLGTEAFF,TGTGCCAGCAGTCCGCTCGGCACTGAAGCTTTCTTT
TRBV7-9,NA,TRBD1,TRBJ1-2,CASSWSSGQGIYGYTF,TGTGCCAGCAGCTGGTCCTCGGGACAGGGGATCTATGGCTACACCTTC
TRBV7-2,NA,NA,TRBJ1-3,CASSLDSGGSGNTIYF,TGTGCCAGCAGCTTGGATAGCGGGGGCTCTGGAAACACCATATATTTT
TRBV7-9,NA,NA,TRBJ1-4,CASSLVDSNNEKLFF,TGTGCCAGCAGCTTAGTAGACAGCAATAATGAAAAACTGTTTTTT
TRBV9,NA,NA,TRBJ2-3,CASSRGGDTQYF,TGTGCCAGCAGCAGAGGGGGGGATACGCAGTATTTT
TRBV19,NA,TRBD1,TRBJ1-4,CASSIGGGQGREKLFF,TGTGCCAGTAGTATCGGAGGGGGACAGGGAAGGGAAAAACTGTTTTTT
TRBV29-1,NA,TRBD1,TRBJ2-1,CSVVWTGGYNEQFF,TGCAGCGTGGTTTGGACAGGGGGTTACAATGAGCAGTTCTTC
TRBV2,NA,NA,TRBJ2-7,CASQRAASGTEYF,TGTGCCAGCCAGAGAGCGGCCAGTGGTACAGAGTACTTC
TRBV7-9,once,NA,TRBJ1-1,CASSLGGVDTEAFF,TGTGCCAGCAGCTTAGGCGGGGTCGACACTGAAGCTTTCTTT
TRBV30,NA,NA,TRBJ2-7,CASTTGNYEQYF,TGTGCCTCAACGACAGGTAACTACGAGCAGTACTTC
TRBV6-1,NA,TRBD2,TRBJ2-3,CASSVIGTSGSRGGDTQYF,TGTGCCAGCAGTGTAATTGGGACTAGCGGGTCGAGAGGTGGAGATACGCAGTATTTT
TRBV27,NA,TRBD2,TRBJ2-1,CASSLKRGSGVLSAQTNEQFF,TGTGCCAGCAGTTTGAAAAGGGGTAGCGGGGTTCTTTCAGCACAAACCAATGAGCAGTTCTTC
TRBV7-2,NA,TRBD2,TRBJ2-3,CASSSGTSPDTQYF,TGTGCCAGCAGCTCGGGGACTAGCCCAGATACGCAGTATTTT
TRBV7-2,NA,TRBD1,TRBJ1-2,CASSLHGQASGYTF,TGTGCCAGCAGCTTACACGGACAGGCAAGTGGCTACACCTTC
TRBV10-2,NA,NA,TRBJ1-2,CASSDPNRYGYTF,TGCGCCAGCAGTGATCCTAATCGGTATGGCTACACCTTC
TRBV19,once,NA,TRBJ2-7,CASSFMTGGQYF,TGTGCCAGTAGCTTTATGACCGGGGGGCAGTACTTC
TRBV9,NA,NA,TRBJ1-2,CASSLPGGNYGYTF,TGTGCCAGCAGCTTACCGGGCGGCAACTATGGCTACACCTTC
TRBV5-6,NA,NA,TRBJ2-5,CASSLSGTQYF,TGTGCCAGCAGCTTGAGCGGGACCCAGTACTTC
TRBV28,NA,NA,TRBJ1-2,CASSRTGTSFAYGYTF,TGTGCCAGCAGTCGGACCGGGACATCATTTGCCTATGGCTACACCTTC
TRBV10-1,once,TRBD2,TRBJ2-2,CASSDPTSGRVTGELFF,TGCGCCAGCAGTGACCCGACTAGCGGGAGAGTCACCGGGGAGCTGTTTTTT
TRBV19,NA,NA,TRBJ2-1,CASSIDRRQSGANEQFF,TGTGCCAGTAGTATAGATAGAAGGCAGTCGGGCGCCAATGAGCAGTTCTTC
TRBV9,NA,NA,TRBJ1-1,CASSVGSNTEAFF,TGTGCCAGCAGCGTAGGATCCAACACTGAAGCTTTCTTT
TRBV11-3,NA,NA,TRBJ2-7,CASSLETVYEQYF,TGTGCCAGCAGCTTAGAAACAGTCTACGAGCAGTACTTC
TRBV28,NA,TRBD1,TRBJ2-2,CASSFLSRGQGRTGELFF,TGTGCCAGCAGTTTCCTTTCACGCGGACAGGGGCGCACCGGGGAGCTGTTTTTT
TRBV6-5,NA,NA,TRBJ2-5,CASSLGRQETQYF,TGTGCCAGCAGTTTGGGACGGCAAGAGACCCAGTACTTC
TRBV18,NA,TRBD1,TRBJ1-1,CASSPGTGNTEAFF,TGTGCCAGCTCACCCGGGACAGGGAACACTGAAGCTTTCTTT
TRBV19,NA,TRBD1,TRBJ1-2,CASSTAGTGNYGYTF,TGTGCCAGTAGTACAGCCGGGACAGGGAACTATGGCTACACCTTC
TRBV11-2,NA,NA,TRBJ1-4,CASSRAGGVNEKLFF,TGTGCCAGCAGCCGAGCGGGCGGCGTGAACGAAAAACTGTTTTTT
TRBV5-8,NA,TRBD1,TRBJ1-4,CASSPNRGWGEKLFF,TGTGCCAGCAGTCCCAACAGGGGATGGGGTGAAAAACTGTTTTTT
TRBV27,once,NA,TRBJ1-2,CASSSPTGLGGYTF,TGTGCCAGCAGTTCACCAACGGGACTCGGGGGCTACACCTTC
TRBV18,NA,TRBD1,TRBJ1-4,CASSPRRTGNNEKLFF,TGTGCCAGCTCACCACGTAGGACAGGCAATAATGAAAAACTGTTTTTT
TRBV18,once,TRBD1,TRBJ1-1,CASSVSSGQGATEAFF,TGTGCCAGCTCGGTGAGTTCGGGACAGGGCGCCACTGAAGCTTTCTTT
TRBV28,NA,TRBD2,TRBJ2-7,CASSLAGARNEQYF,TGTGCCAGCAGTCTAGCGGGAGCGAGGAACGAGCAGTACTTC
TRBV5-5,NA,NA,TRBJ2-6,CASKLSRAGANVLTF,TGTGCCAGCAAACTCTCGAGGGCTGGGGCCAACGTCCTGACTTTC
TRBV3-1/TRBV3-2,NA,NA,TRBJ2-1,CASSQGLDSSYNEQFF,TGTGCCAGCAGCCAAGGGCTCGATAGCTCCTACAATGAGCAGTTCTTC
TRBV4-1,NA,NA,TRBJ2-1,CASSQDGGLSSYNEQFF,TGCGCCAGCAGCCAAGACGGTGGGCTGAGCTCCTACAATGAGCAGTTCTTC
TRBV19,NA,NA,TRBJ2-7,CASSQGAYEQYF,TGTGCCAGTAGTCAGGGAGCCTACGAGCAGTACTTC
TRBV6-2/TRBV6-3,NA,NA,TRBJ1-2,CASSYSRQETGYTF,TGTGCCAGCAGTTACTCGAGACAGGAGACTGGCTACACCTTC
TRBV7-2,NA,TRBD2,TRBJ2-1,CASSLGLAGAREQFF,TGTGCCAGCAGCTTAGGACTAGCGGGAGCTCGGGAGCAGTTCTTC
TRBV30,few,TRBD1,TRBJ2-7,CASIQGAGQYF,TGTGCCTCGATACAGGGGGCAGGGCAGTACTTC
TRBV12-3/TRBV12-4,NA,NA,TRBJ2-7,CASRTGGAHEQYF,TGTGCCAGCAGGACCGGAGGGGCCCACGAGCAGTACTTC
TRBV4-2,NA,TRBD1,TRBJ1-1,CASSQARQGNTEAFF,TGTGCCAGCAGCCAAGCAAGACAGGGGAACACTGAAGCTTTCTTT
TRBV30,NA,NA,TRBJ2-5,CAWRRLQYQETQYF,TGTGCCTGGAGACGTCTCCAGTACCAAGAGACCCAGTACTTC
TRBV28,NA,TRBD1,TRBJ1-2,CASSLTGENYGYTF,TGTGCCAGCAGTTTGACAGGGGAGAACTATGGCTACACCTTC
TRBV4-2,NA,NA,TRBJ2-5,CASSPTGETQYF,TGTGCCAGCAGCCCGACGGGGGAGACCCAGTACTTC
TRBV28,NA,NA,TRBJ1-2,CASSSLYGYTF,TGTGCCAGCTCCAGCTTATATGGCTACACCTTC
TRBV3-1/TRBV3-2,NA,NA,TRBJ1-2,CASSQASRLLGGYTF,TGTGCCAGCAGCCAAGCCTCCAGGCTCCTCGGTGGCTACACCTTC
TRBV5-1,few,NA,TRBJ1-2,CASSFDKPYGYTF,TGCGCCAGCAGCTTCGATAAGCCCTATGGCTACACCTTC
TRBV12-3/TRBV12-4,NA,NA,TRBJ2-3,CASSSTDTQYF,TGTGCCAGCAGTTCCACAGATACGCAGTATTTT
TRBV5-1,NA,TRBD1,TRBJ1-2,CASSLTGGTAYGYTF,TGCGCCAGCAGCTTAACAGGTGGGACAGCCTATGGCTACACCTTC
TRBV6-5,NA,TRBD1,TRBJ2-1,CASSRDRVKQFF,TGTGCCAGCAGCCGGGACAGGGTAAAACAGTTCTTC
TRBV27,NA,TRBD1,TRBJ1-2,CASSTGTGHGYTF,TGTGCCAGCAGCACCGGGACAGGCCATGGCTACACCTTC